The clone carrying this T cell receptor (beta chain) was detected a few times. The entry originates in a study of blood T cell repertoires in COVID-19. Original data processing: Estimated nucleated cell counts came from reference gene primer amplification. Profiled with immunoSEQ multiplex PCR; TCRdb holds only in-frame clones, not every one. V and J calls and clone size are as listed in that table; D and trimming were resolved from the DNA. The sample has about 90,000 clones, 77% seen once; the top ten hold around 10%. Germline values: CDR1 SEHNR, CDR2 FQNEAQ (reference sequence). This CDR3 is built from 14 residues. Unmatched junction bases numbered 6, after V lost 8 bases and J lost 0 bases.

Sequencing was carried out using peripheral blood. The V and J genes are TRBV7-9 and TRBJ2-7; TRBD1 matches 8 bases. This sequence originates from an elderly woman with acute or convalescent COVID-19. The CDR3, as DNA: TGTGCCAGCTCGGACAGGGCATACTCCTACGAGCAGTACTTC. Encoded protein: CASSDRAYSYEQYF.